This paragraph reports one T cell receptor beta chain. Its matching antigen is unknown. The data were taken from a study of T cell repertoires in cytomegalovirus infection. One entry per CDR3 protein results from TCRdb running MiXCR on the reads. This table holds fewer than 200,000 distinct CDR3 sequences, about an eighth found once. Regarding the study as a whole: Individuals carrying CMV plus the relevant HLA were identified by cumulative frequency of public TCR beta families.

The germline V and J ends were trimmed by 0 bases and 0 bases, with 13 bases remaining between them. Germline V gene data show CDR1 as SQVTM and CDR2 as ANQGSEA. CDR3 length equals 16 residues. The chain joins TRBV29-1 to TRBJ2-3; a weak D match, TRBD2 (6 bases). This receptor was obtained from a human donor in good health (CMV status not recorded). Some clones in this sample may be carry-over from other donors' samples. Sequencing used PBMCs. CDR3 residues: CSVEDPWAGSTDTQYF. The CDR3 bases are TGCAGCGTTGAAGATCCTTGGGCGGGAAGCACAGATACGCAGTATTTT.